These T cell receptor beta chains were read from a single sample in a study of blood T cell repertoires in COVID-19. TCRdb's copy holds only in-frame clones and misses some; the assay was immunoSEQ multiplex PCR. The profile shows 80,000 or so clones, approximately 84% of them singletons. The specimen sequenced was peripheral blood. These TCRs come from a man in his sixties with COVID-19, enrolled during active disease. CDR3s leave out the opening cysteine and the closing phenylalanine or tryptophan. The order of the fields is clone size, J gene, V gene, CDR3 protein. Clone size is not always given. Where it is, it says once, few, many or a class for expanded clones.

NA,TRBJ2-5,TRBV24-1,ATSVQGTNQETQY
NA,TRBJ1-2,TRBV4-2,ASSQSGQGGYGYT
few,TRBJ1-4,TRBV6-7,ASLLGGTNEKLF
NA,TRBJ1-4,TRBV10-3,AIREDRLNEKLF
once,TRBJ2-3,TRBV28,ASSFPVWGGGADTQY
NA,TRBJ2-4,TRBV9,ASSAHREGGAENIQY
NA,TRBJ2-2,TRBV14,ASRRTVTGELF
NA,TRBJ2-1,TRBV6-1,ASSEYGTGLLALPNEQF
NA,TRBJ2-7,TRBV3-1/TRBV3-2,ASSQGEGGYGKY
few,TRBJ2-7,TRBV6-4,ASVPQGEQY
NA,TRBJ2-1,TRBV7-2,ASSLGTNSYNEQF
NA,TRBJ1-3,TRBV10-1,ASSEVVGNTIY
NA,TRBJ2-3,TRBV6-4,ASSDGSGGASDTQY
NA,TRBJ2-3,TRBV7-7,ASSPTRGQTRPDTQY
NA,TRBJ2-3,TRBV3-1/TRBV3-2,ASSRRLGGADTQY
NA,TRBJ1-1,TRBV15,ATSMSQGGTEAF
NA,TRBJ2-5,TRBV21-1,ASSRFRRVASGGKPQETQY